These 24 T cell receptor beta chains share one sample of origin, sequenced in a study of CD8 T cells in Susac syndrome. With random hexamers, reverse transcription was performed on about 0.5 to 1 ug of RNA. TCRdb fed the immunoSEQ multiplex PCR reads into MiXCR, producing one record per CDR3 protein. There are about 160,000 distinct CDR3 sequences in the sample; 93% occur only once, and around 0.13% lies in the top ten. The sequencing sample was made of CD4+ T cells from PBMCs. The receptors were sampled from a human donor in good health.

This clonotype was observed once. The rearrangement uses TRBV29-1 and TRBJ1-5; maybe TRBD1 (5 bases). The CDR3 is made up of 12 amino acids. V was shortened by 2 bases and J by 5 bases, with 7 bases between the two germline ends. In germline, CDR1 is SQVTM, CDR2 ANQGSEA. In nucleotides, the CDR3 is TGCAGCGTTGAAAGGGGCCATCAGCCCCAGCATTTT. It encodes CSVERGHQPQHF.

This clonotype has only a few counts. The V gene is TRBV5-1, the J gene TRBJ2-2; 10 bases line up with TRBD1. The V gene's germline CDR1 is SGHRS and CDR2 YFSETQ. V dropped 4 bases and J dropped 0; count of bases not matched to a gene: 3. The CDR3 runs 16 residues. CDR3 in amino acids: CASSTGQGANTGELFF. The CDR3 region has the DNA TGCGCCAGCAGCACCGGACAGGGGGCGAACACCGGGGAGCTGTTTTTT.

J is TRBJ1-2 and V is TRBV3-1; a possible D gene is TRBD1 (6 bases). The CDR3 length is 17 residues. V lost 0 bases, J lost 3 bases, and 17 bases lay in between. Germline-derived CDR1 and CDR2 are LGHDT and YNNKEL (reference sequence). CDR3 loop: CASSQDLSQGIDYGYTF. CDR3 DNA sequence: TGTGCCAGCAGCCAAGATCTGTCGCAGGGGATAGACTATGGCTACACCTTC.

The J gene is TRBJ2-7, the V gene TRBV7-2; maybe TRBD1 (6 bases). V lost 8 bases and J lost 0, with 8 bases in between. Germline V gene data show CDR1 as SGHTA and CDR2 as FQGNSA. The CDR3 runs to 12 residues. CDR3 sequence reads: CASGDISYEQYF. The DNA of the CDR3 is TGTGCCAGCGGGGACATCTCCTACGAGCAGTACTTC.

V and J are TRBV12-3 or TRBV12-4 and TRBJ2-5, with D uncertain. This CDR3 comprises 16 residues. V was trimmed by 4 bases and J by 2 bases, leaving 17 bases between them. The CDR3 region is CASSYKPVFRQETQYF. As DNA, the CDR3 is TGTGCCAGCAGTTACAAGCCGGTTTTTCGGCAAGAGACCCAGTACTTC.

The chain combines TRBV7-2 with TRBJ2-5; TRBD2 agrees at 7 bases. With V trimmed by 0 bases and J by 5 bases, 9 bases remained unmatched. Per germline, CDR1 SGHTA and CDR2 FQGNSA. The CDR3 has 16 residues. The CDR3 here is CASSLAGQRGRETQYF. The CDR3 coding sequence is TGTGCCAGCAGCTTAGCCGGCCAGCGGGGCCGGGAGACCCAGTACTTC.

This clonotype has just one count. The chain has TRBV12-3 or TRBV12-4 and TRBJ1-3; 7 positions agree with TRBD1. The CDR3 has 15 amino acids. Unmatched junction bases numbered 5, after V lost 6 bases and J lost 0 bases. The CDR3 nucleotides are TGTGCCAGCAGAGGACAGGTGACCTCTGGAAACACCATATATTTT. Protein product: CASRGQVTSGNTIYF.

This clonotype appeared once. The V and J genes are TRBV7-2 and TRBJ1-2, with no clear D. CDR3 length equals 13 residues. CDR1 and CDR2 from the germline V gene are SGHTA and FQGNSA. V was cut by 3 bases and J by 3 bases, with 8 bases left in between. In DNA form, the CDR3 reads TGTGCCAGCAGCTTGAGACGGGACTATGGCTACACCTTC. This translates into CASSLRRDYGYTF.

This clonotype was recorded once. The chain links TRBV6-5 to TRBJ1-6; no clear D. Trimming removed 2 bases from V and 8 bases from J, with 16 bases in between. Germline CDR1 MNHEY, CDR2 SVGAGI. The CDR3 length is 16 residues. In DNA form, the CDR3 reads TGTGCCAGCAGTTACCTCCGGGATAGGCCATATTCACCCCTCCACTTT. It codes for CASSYLRDRPYSPLHF.

J is TRBJ1-4 and V is TRBV5-4; 7 bases match TRBD1. With 2 bases clipped from V and 7 bases from J, the junction kept 5 bases outside the gene matches. CDR1 and CDR2 from the germline V gene are SGHNT and YYREEE (reference sequence). The CDR3 sequence is 14 residues long. The CDR3 region has the DNA TGTGCCAGCAGCTTAACAGGGGTTGGTGAAAAACTGTTTTTT. This codes for CASSLTGVGEKLFF.

The rearrangement links TRBV29-1 to TRBJ2-1; 8 bases align to TRBD1. This CDR3 contains 17 residues. The germline CDR1 and CDR2 sequences are SQVTM and ANQGSEA. Germline trimming cut 3 bases from V and 8 bases from J; bases unmatched to any gene: 18. The CDR3 sequence: CSVEGRGRKTTLDEQFF. The CDR3 DNA follows: TGCAGCGTTGAGGGCAGGGGGCGGAAAACGACTTTGGATGAGCAGTTCTTC.

The chain is built from TRBV3-1 and TRBJ2-7; no definite D call. CDR1 LGHDT and CDR2 YNNKEL come from the germline V gene (reference sequence). Deletions cut 4 bases from V and 3 bases from J, with 10 bases between. The CDR3 spans 13 residues. The CDR3 reads CASSRSTGYEQYF. The CDR3 nucleotides read TGTGCCAGCAGCCGTTCGACCGGCTACGAGCAGTACTTC.

The CDR3 spells CAIASSDGANVLTF. The CDR3 DNA follows: TGTGCCATCGCCAGTTCCGATGGGGCCAACGTCCTGACTTTC. The chain carries TRBV10-3 and TRBJ2-6; no reliable D call. Trimming removed 8 bases at V and 3 bases at J, with 11 bases between. Germline CDR1 ENHRY, CDR2 SYGVKD. CDR3 length equals 14 residues.

The V gene is TRBV20-1, the J gene TRBJ2-7; D gene unclear. V was cut by 4 bases and J by 7 bases, with 11 bases left in between. This CDR3 is built from 11 residues. Germline-derived CDR1 and CDR2 are DFQATT and SNEGSKA (reference sequence). In DNA form, the CDR3 reads TGCAGTGCTACCGGATCCGGGGAGCAGTACTTC. It translates to CSATGSGEQYF.

CDR3 in amino acids: CSAREPVGNTEAFF. The DNA for the CDR3 is TGCAGTGCTAGAGAACCGGTAGGCAACACTGAAGCTTTCTTT. This chain joins TRBV20-1 and TRBJ1-1; the D is unclear. Looked up from germline, CDR1 is DFQATT and CDR2 is SNEGSKA (reference sequence). The CDR3 covers 14 residues. Trimming cost V 0 bases and J 2 bases, with 10 bases left between them.

The chain couples TRBV25-1 to TRBJ2-1, with TRBD2 matching 12 bases. CDR1 and CDR2 from the germline V gene are MGHDK and SYGVNS. V was clipped by 9 bases and J by 8 bases; unmatched bases: 8. The CDR3 spans 14 residues. CDR3 amino acids: CASGASGGADEQFF. In DNA, the CDR3 is TGTGCCAGTGGGGCTAGCGGGGGGGCCGATGAGCAGTTCTTC.

DNA for the CDR3: TGCAGCGTTGGAGGCAGCAGCACAGATACGCAGTATTTT. Its translation: CSVGGSSTDTQYF. This chain links TRBV29-1 with TRBJ2-3; D is unclear. This CDR3 comprises 13 residues. V lost 4 bases and J lost 0, with 8 bases in between. Germline loops: CDR1 SQVTM, CDR2 ANQGSEA.

This clonotype was detected only once. The J gene is TRBJ2-3, the V gene TRBV29-1, with D perhaps given as TRBD1 or TRBD2 (5 bases each). Germline CDR1 SQVTM, CDR2 ANQGSEA. There are 14 residues in the CDR3. The germline V and J ends were trimmed by 2 bases and 4 bases, with 13 bases remaining between them. The CDR3 DNA is TGCAGCGTTGAAAGAGGGCGAGGGGCAGATACGCAGTATTTT. As protein: CSVERGRGADTQYF.

This chain uses TRBV27 with TRBJ2-2, with D tentatively TRBD2 (6 bases). The CDR3 is 16 residues long. V was clipped by 6 bases and J by 1 base, with 15 bases between them. The germline V gene has CDR1 MNHEY and CDR2 SMNVEV (reference sequence). CDR3 bases: TGTGCCAGCAGCCTGGTCGGGACTTTGAACACCGGGGAGCTGTTTTTT. Its protein product is CASSLVGTLNTGELFF.

The rearrangement uses TRBV20-1 and TRBJ2-3; D possibly corresponds to TRBD2 (5 bases). Germline values: CDR1 DFQATT, CDR2 SNEGSKA (reference sequence). The V end lost 2 bases, the J end lost 0 bases, and 9 bases lay between the germline ends. The CDR3 covers 14 residues. The CDR3 sequence: CSARKAASTDTQYF. CDR3 bases: TGCAGTGCTAGAAAAGCGGCTAGCACAGATACGCAGTATTTT.

The V call is TRBV6-2 or TRBV6-3, the J call TRBJ1-4, with 7 nucleotides matching TRBD1. The CDR3 covers 13 residues. Germline CDR1 is MNHEY and CDR2 is SVGEGT. Trimming at V came to 8 bases and at J to 6 bases, leaving 6 bases not matched to a gene. This CDR3 reads CASGQVRDEKLFF. DNA for the CDR3: TGTGCCAGCGGACAGGTCCGGGATGAAAAACTGTTTTTT.

This chain joins TRBV19 and TRBJ1-2; TRBD1 matches 9 bases. The germline V gene has CDR1 LNHDA and CDR2 SQIVND (reference sequence). J gave up 5 bases and V 3 bases, and 4 bases lay outside the gene matches. The CDR3 extends over 14 amino acids. The CDR3 coding sequence is TGTGCCAGTAGTATGGGGACAGGGCGGTATGGCTACACCTTC. Translation gives CASSMGTGRYGYTF.

This chain connects TRBV29-1 to TRBJ2-5, with 9 positions matching TRBD2. The CDR3 extends over 13 amino acids. Germline CDR1 and CDR2: SQVTM and ANQGSEA. V shed 3 bases, J shed 5 bases, and the junction held 4 bases outside the gene matches. Here the CDR3 DNA reads TGCAGCGTTGAGGCGGGAGGGGAGGAGACCCAGTACTTC. Translating it yields CSVEAGGEETQYF.

This rearrangement joins TRBV4-2 to TRBJ1-1, with D tentatively TRBD1 (6 bases). With 0 bases removed from V and 3 bases from J, the gap between germline ends came to 17 bases. CDR3 length: 17 residues. CDR1 is LGHNA and CDR2 is YNFKEQ in the germline V gene. For the CDR3, the DNA is TGTGCCAGCAGCCAAGAACTTCAGGGGCTTAAGGACACTGAAGCTTTCTTT. Its translation: CASSQELQGLKDTEAFF.